This T cell receptor (beta chain) originates from a study of T cell repertoires in cytomegalovirus infection. As concerns this clonotype: Possible read error: a much larger clone is one base away.

The CDR3 runs to 14 residues. CDR1 SGHTA and CDR2 FQGNSA come from the germline V gene. TCRdb reprocessed the reads with MiXCR, giving one entry per CDR3 protein. There are just over 300,000 distinct CDR3 sequences in the sample; roughly a sixth occur only once, and about 12% lies in the top ten. Sequenced: PBMCs. This sequence originates from a human donor in good health (CMV status not recorded). Some clones in this sample may be carry-over from other donors' samples. The J gene is TRBJ2-7, the V gene TRBV7-2, with unresolved D. In DNA form, the CDR3 reads TGTGCCAACAGCTTGGGTCCTACCACCTACGAGCAGTACTTC. Its protein product is CANSLGPTTYEQYF. The full variable domain, its missing parts supplied by reference TRBV7-2 and TRBJ2-7, is GAGVSQSPSNKVTEKGKDVELRCDPISGHTALYWYRQSLGQGLEFLIYFQGNSAPDKSGLPSDRFSAERTGGSVSTLTIQRTQQEDSAVYLCANSLGPTTYEQYFGPGTRLTVT.